What follows are 20 T cell receptor beta chains derived from one specimen sequenced in a study of cytomegalovirus exposure and HLA in healthy donors. It was with 60 Vbeta and 13 Jbeta primers that the PCR ran. Assay used: immunoSEQ multiplex PCR; TCRdb lists only in-frame clones, some missing. Among approximately 150,000 clones listed, roughly 82% were seen once. The sequencing sample was made of PBMCs. Receptor source: a male donor in good health and CMV-seronegative.

A word on this clone: The sample holds other DNA sequences that translate to the same CDR3. The J gene is TRBJ1-1, the V gene TRBV7-7; possibly TRBD1 for D (5 bases). V was trimmed by 4 bases and J by 1 base, leaving 7 bases between them. CDR1 and CDR2 (germline): SSHAT, FNYEAQ (reference sequence). The CDR3 is made up of 13 amino acids. CDR3 region: CASSSGQNTEAFF. The DNA for the CDR3 is TGTGCCAGCAGCTCTGGACAGAACACTGAAGCTTTCTTT.

The chain carries TRBV19 and TRBJ2-1; 10 nucleotides match TRBD2. Trimming cost V 4 bases and J 2 bases; bases outside gene matches: 2. Germline values: CDR1 LNHDA, CDR2 SQIVND (reference sequence). CDR3 length: 15 amino acids. CDR3: CASSTGTSAYNEQFF. The CDR3, as DNA: TGTGCCAGTAGTACCGGGACTAGCGCCTACAATGAGCAGTTCTTC.

This clone was recorded once. This chain joins TRBV5-4 and TRBJ2-5; 7 bases fit TRBD1. The CDR3 runs 15 residues. Germline loops: CDR1 SGHNT, CDR2 YYREEE (reference sequence). The V gene end was trimmed by 4 bases and the J gene end by 2 bases; junction bases not matched to a gene: 8. The CDR3 loop is CASSPGTAEQETQYF. DNA of the CDR3: TGTGCCAGCAGCCCCGGGACAGCTGAACAAGAGACCCAGTACTTC.

The chain uses TRBV5-1 and TRBJ2-3; 11 bases are a match to TRBD2. CDR3 length equals 16 residues. Germline V gene sequence: CDR1 SGHRS, CDR2 YFSETQ. V shed 0 bases and J 5 bases; nucleotides not matched to a gene: 5. The CDR3 sequence: CASSLASGRRVDTQYF. CDR3 nucleotide sequence: TGCGCCAGCAGCTTGGCTAGCGGGAGGAGGGTAGATACGCAGTATTTT.

CDR3 loop: CASSPPGQGFYEQYF. The CDR3 DNA reads TGTGCCAGCTCACCTCCGGGACAGGGGTTTTACGAGCAGTACTTC. This sequence joins TRBV18 and TRBJ2-7; 10 bases are a match to TRBD1. Trimming cost V 3 bases and J 4 bases; bases outside gene matches: 6. CDR3 length: 15 amino acids. Germline values: CDR1 KGHSH, CDR2 LQKENI.

CDR3 DNA: TGTGCCAGTGCTTTGGACAGGGCTAGCAATCAGCCCCAGCATTTT. Protein: CASALDRASNQPQHF. V gene TRBV19 combines with J gene TRBJ1-5; 8 positions agree with TRBD1. Germline values: CDR1 LNHDA, CDR2 SQIVND (reference sequence). V was clipped by 8 bases and J by 0 bases; unmatched bases: 6. CDR3 size: 15 residues. Based on the CDR3 plus reference TRBV19 and TRBJ1-5, the full variable domain is DGGITQSPKYLFRKEGQNVTLSCEQNLNHDAMYWYRQDPGQGLRLIYYSQIVNDFQKGDIAEGYSVSREKKESFPLTVTSAQKNPTAFYLCASALDRASNQPQHFGDGTRLSIL.

This chain uses TRBV27 with TRBJ2-5; 7 nucleotides line up with TRBD2. The trim removed 3 bases at V and 1 base at J, leaving 8 bases unmatched. CDR1 and CDR2 (germline): MNHEY, SMNVEV (reference sequence). The CDR3 has 16 amino acids. Here the CDR3 reads CASSLGGARSQETQYF. The DNA for the CDR3 is TGTGCCAGCAGTTTGGGAGGGGCAAGGAGCCAAGAGACCCAGTACTTC.

The DNA for the CDR3 is TGTGCCACCAGCAGAGATTGGGAGGAAGCAGCCAACAATGAGCAGTTCTTC. Encoded protein: CATSRDWEEAANNEQFF. This chain joins TRBV15 and TRBJ2-1; D perhaps matches TRBD2 (6 bases). Trimming removed 0 bases from V and 5 bases from J, with 17 bases in between. This CDR3 is built from 17 residues. Looked up from germline, CDR1 is LNHNV and CDR2 is YYDKDF (reference sequence).

The chain couples TRBV5-1 to TRBJ2-1; 14 bases fit TRBD2. Losses at the gene ends were 0 bases for V and 10 bases for J; bases not matched to a gene: 3. Germline V gives CDR1 SGHRS, CDR2 YFSETQ. The CDR3 extends over 15 amino acids. The CDR3 DNA is TGCGCCAGCAGCTTGGGACTAGCGGGAGGGGGCGAGCAGTTCTTC. It specifies CASSLGLAGGGEQFF.

The rearrangement uses TRBV7-8 and TRBJ1-1; tentatively, D is TRBD1 (6 bases). Germline values: CDR1 SGHVS, CDR2 FQNEAQ. V dropped 3 bases and J dropped 0 bases, with 14 bases sitting between them. This CDR3 spans 16 amino acids. CDR3 residues: CASSFGRTAVNTEAFF. The CDR3 coding sequence is TGTGCCAGCAGCTTCGGTCGGACAGCCGTGAACACTGAAGCTTTCTTT.

This clone has more than one count but fewer than ten. V usage is TRBV14 and J usage is TRBJ2-3; TRBD1 aligns across 7 bases. This CDR3 region has 17 residues. Germline assignment: CDR1 SGHDN and CDR2 FVKESK. Losses at the gene ends were 3 bases for V and 0 bases for J; bases not matched to a gene: 9. CDR3 region: CASSHVLWDSSTDTQYF. The DNA for the CDR3 is TGTGCCAGCAGCCACGTCCTGTGGGACAGCAGCACAGATACGCAGTATTTT.

This clone was counted a single time. V is TRBV5-4 and J is TRBJ1-6; D is ambiguous. This CDR3 is built from 14 residues. Deletions cut 3 bases from V and 9 bases from J, with 13 bases between. Looked up from germline, CDR1 is SGHNT and CDR2 is YYREEE (reference sequence). The CDR3 DNA sequence: TGTGCCAGCAGCTCCCCCCCCTCCGGTTCACCCCTCCACTTT. The encoded protein is CASSSPPSGSPLHF.

CDR3 coding DNA: TGTGCCAGTGCGCCCCGGGACAGGGGGTCGAATAATTCACCCCTCCACTTT. This sequence encodes CASAPRDRGSNNSPLHF. The chain couples TRBV19 to TRBJ1-6, with 11 nucleotides matching TRBD1. CDR1 and CDR2 (germline): LNHDA, SQIVND (reference sequence). The ends lost 8 bases at V and 5 bases at J; junction bases unmatched: 11. This CDR3 spans 17 amino acids.

The chain recombines TRBV28 with TRBJ2-5; possibly TRBD1 for D (5 bases). The CDR3 is 12 residues long. Trimming removed 5 bases at V and 5 bases at J, with 9 bases between. The V gene's germline CDR1 is MDHEN and CDR2 SYDVKM. The CDR3 loop is CASSLYRETQYF. Here the CDR3 DNA reads TGTGCCAGCAGTCTATACAGGGAGACCCAGTACTTC.

The genes are TRBV6-5 and TRBJ2-4; D remains unclear. Germline CDR1 reads MNHEY; CDR2 reads SVGAGI. Trimming took 0 bases from V and 5 from J, leaving 14 bases between them. The CDR3 is 16 residues long. CDR3 nucleotide sequence: TGTGCCAGCAGTTACTCTATGGCAGGCTTCCAAAACATTCAGTACTTC. This codes for CASSYSMAGFQNIQYF.

V usage is TRBV19 and J usage is TRBJ2-1; no clear D gene. CDR3 size: 15 residues. With 0 bases removed from V and 4 bases from J, the gap between germline ends came to 10 bases. Germline CDR1 reads LNHDA; CDR2 reads SQIVND (reference sequence). CDR3 in amino acids: CASSIEAIAYNEQFF. For the CDR3, the DNA is TGTGCCAGTAGTATAGAGGCCATCGCTTACAATGAGCAGTTCTTC. Filled out from reference TRBV19 and TRBJ2-1, the complete variable domain reads DGGITQSPKYLFRKEGQNVTLSCEQNLNHDAMYWYRQDPGQGLRLIYYSQIVNDFQKGDIAEGYSVSREKKESFPLTVTSAQKNPTAFYLCASSIEAIAYNEQFFGPGTRLTVL.

The chain uses TRBV28 and TRBJ2-7, with D possibly being TRBD1 (5 bases). With 3 bases removed from V and 4 bases from J, the gap between germline ends came to 13 bases. This CDR3 has 14 residues. Germline CDR1 and CDR2: MDHEN and SYDVKM. This CDR3 reads CASSFPRAPYEQYF. CDR3 DNA: TGTGCCAGCAGTTTCCCCAGGGCGCCATACGAGCAGTACTTC.

This clone appeared once. This chain uses TRBV5-1 with TRBJ1-1, with unresolved D. The CDR3 extends over 13 amino acids. In germline, CDR1 is SGHRS, CDR2 YFSETQ. Trimming took off 1 base at V and 1 base at J, with 5 bases between the two ends. CDR3 in DNA: TGCGCCAGCAGCTTGTACTCGAACACTGAAGCTTTCTTT. Its protein is CASSLYSNTEAFF.

The chain employs TRBV2 and TRBJ1-1; 7 nucleotides agree with TRBD1. V was pared by 7 bases and J by 2 bases, with 7 bases of the junction left unmatched. The germline CDR1 and CDR2 sequences are SNHLY and FYNNEI. The CDR3 is 14 residues long. The CDR3 DNA sequence: TGTGCCAGCAAACAGACAGGGACCAACACTGAAGCTTTCTTT. This gives the protein CASKQTGTNTEAFF.

This sequence joins TRBV6-5 and TRBJ1-2; D uncertain. V lost 6 bases, J lost 8 bases, and 13 bases lay in between. This CDR3 contains 12 residues. Germline V gene sequence: CDR1 MNHEY, CDR2 SVGAGI. Here the CDR3 reads CASSEWSGGYTF. CDR3 DNA: TGTGCCAGCAGCGAGTGGTCGGGAGGCTACACCTTC.